The rows below give T cell receptor beta chains drawn from one sample of a study of cytomegalovirus exposure and HLA in healthy donors. Generated by immunoSEQ multiplex PCR, the TCRdb table keeps only in-frame clones and is missing some. Of 50,000 to 65,000 clones listed, roughly 85% are singletons. The sequenced material came from PBMCs. The receptors were gathered from a woman aged 18-29 years in good health and CMV-seronegative. Each CDR3 is given with its conserved first and last residue. A D gene is named only where the DNA matches it firmly. Size is stated for part of the rows, as once, few or many counts, or as a class when the clone is expanded.

length	D	size	V	J	DNA	CDR3
15	NA	once	TRBV4-1	TRBJ1-3	TGCGCCAGCAGCCATGGAGGGGATTCTGGAAACACCATATATTTT	CASSHGGDSGNTIYF
13	NA	NA	TRBV11-2	TRBJ2-5	TGTGCCAGCAGCCAGGGGCACAAGGAGACCCAGTACTTC	CASSQGHKETQYF
18	NA	NA	TRBV7-9	TRBJ1-4	TGTGCCAGCAGCTTACGGACGATGGGGGGAGTGGGTAATGAAAAACTGTTTTTT	CASSLRTMGGVGNEKLFF
18	TRBD1	NA	TRBV7-2	TRBJ2-7	TGTGCCAGCAGCCCAACCCCCTCGGGACAGGGGGCCTCCTACGAGCAGTACTTC	CASSPTPSGQGASYEQYF
15	TRBD1	NA	TRBV6-1	TRBJ2-2	TGTGCCAGCAGTGGGGACAGGGGGGACACCGGGGAGCTGTTTTTT	CASSGDRGDTGELFF
13	TRBD1	NA	TRBV5-1	TRBJ1-2	TGCGCCAGCAGCGGGGGACAGGGAAAAGGCTACACCTTC	CASSGGQGKGYTF
13	NA	NA	TRBV28	TRBJ1-1	TGTGCCAGCAGGGTAAGGGGGAACACTGAAGCTTTCTTT	CASRVRGNTEAFF
16	NA	once	TRBV11-2	TRBJ2-3	TGTGCCAGCAGCTTAGAACCTGACACTGGAGGGGATACGCAGTATTTT	CASSLEPDTGGDTQYF
15	TRBD2	NA	TRBV5-1	TRBJ2-3	TGCGCCAGCAGCCGGACTAGCGGGAGCACAGATACGCAGTATTTT	CASSRTSGSTDTQYF
12	NA	once	TRBV27	TRBJ2-1	TGTGCCAGCAGTCTAGAGAGGGGGGAGCAGTTCTTC	CASSLERGEQFF
15	NA	NA	TRBV27	TRBJ2-7	TGTGCCAGCAGTTTTGGCGCAGGCCCCCGCTACGAGCAGTACTTC	CASSFGAGPRYEQYF
18	NA	NA	TRBV7-9	TRBJ2-3	TGTGCCAGCAGCCCACAAGCCCCAGGGCTCACTAGCACAGATACGCAGTATTTT	CASSPQAPGLTSTDTQYF
15	NA	NA	TRBV28	TRBJ2-1	TGTGCCAGCAGTCCCCCACCGGGTTCCTACAATGAGCAGTTCTTC	CASSPPPGSYNEQFF
14	NA	once	TRBV29-1	TRBJ1-3	TGCAGCGTTGCACAGGGTAGCTCTGGAAACACCATATATTTT	CSVAQGSSGNTIYF
15	TRBD1	few	TRBV19	TRBJ2-7	TGTGCCAGTAGTGGGGGCGGACAGGGGACCTACGAGCAGTACTTC	CASSGGGQGTYEQYF
16	TRBD1	few	TRBV6-1	TRBJ1-1	TGTGCCAGCAGTGACCCGGGACAGGGAGGGCTTACTGAAGCTTTCTTT	CASSDPGQGGLTEAFF
14	NA	NA	TRBV9	TRBJ1-6	TGTGCCAGCAGCGTGGGGCAGGATAATTCACCCCTCCACTTT	CASSVGQDNSPLHF
11	NA	NA	TRBV28	TRBJ1-1	TGTGCCAGCAGTTCTAGGGGTGAAGCTTTCTTT	CASSSRGEAFF
16	NA	once	TRBV4-1	TRBJ2-1	TGCGCCAGCAGCCTCGTTGATGCCGGGACTCTCATGGAGCAGTTCTTC	CASSLVDAGTLMEQFF
15	TRBD2	NA	TRBV5-5	TRBJ2-4	TGTGCCAGCAGCATCGGACTAGCGGGTCGAGACAGTCAGTACTTC	CASSIGLAGRDSQYF
14	NA	NA	TRBV5-1	TRBJ1-4	TGCGCCAGCAGGCCAGGGCTCCAACGTGAAAAACTGTTTTTT	CASRPGLQREKLFF
12	NA	NA	TRBV29-1	TRBJ2-3	TGCAGCGTTGACGGGAGCACAGATACGCAGTATTTT	CSVDGSTDTQYF
16	TRBD1	NA	TRBV4-1	TRBJ1-2	TGCGCCAGCAGCCAAGATGGGGACAGCCTAAACTATGGCTACACCTTC	CASSQDGDSLNYGYTF
13	NA	NA	TRBV11-3	TRBJ2-3	TGTGCCAGCAGCTCTAGAGGAAGGGATACGCAGTATTTT	CASSSRGRDTQYF
13	TRBD1	NA	TRBV18	TRBJ1-4	TGTGCCAGCTCCCAGGGGGCTCGCGAAAAACTGTTTTTT	CASSQGAREKLFF
14	NA	NA	TRBV6-6	TRBJ1-1	TGTGCCAGCAGTTACTCGAGAGTGAACACTGAAGCTTTCTTT	CASSYSRVNTEAFF
16	TRBD2	NA	TRBV9	TRBJ2-3	TGTGCCAGCAGCGGAACTAGCGGGAGAATGTCAGATACGCAGTATTTT	CASSGTSGRMSDTQYF
15	TRBD2	few	TRBV6-4	TRBJ2-1	TGTGCCAGCAGCCCGCTAGCGGGAGTTGGTGATGAGCAGTTCTTC	CASSPLAGVGDEQFF
14	NA	NA	TRBV6-5	TRBJ2-4	TGTGCCAGCAGTTACGACAGTTTCAAAAACACTCAGTACTTC	CASSYDSFKNTQYF
15	TRBD2	NA	TRBV7-9	TRBJ2-1	TGTGCCAGCAGCCCACCGGGACTAGCTGGCAATGAGCAGTTCTTC	CASSPPGLAGNEQFF
14	TRBD1	NA	TRBV10-3	TRBJ1-5	TGTGCCATCGCATCAACAGGGGATTATCAGCCCCAGCATTTT	CAIASTGDYQPQHF
17	NA	few	TRBV11-2	TRBJ2-1	TGTGCCAGCAGCTTAGCGTCCTGGGCTGCCTCCTACAATGAGCAGTTCTTC	CASSLASWAASYNEQFF
18	TRBD2	NA	TRBV25-1	TRBJ2-5	TGTGCCAGCAGCGCTCGGGGGGGGGCTAGCGGGACCCAAGAGACCCAGTACTTC	CASSARGGASGTQETQYF
12	TRBD2	NA	TRBV28	TRBJ2-3	TGTGCCACCGAGCGGGAGGCAGATACGCAGTATTTT	CATEREADTQYF
13	NA	NA	TRBV6-6	TRBJ1-1	TGTGCCAGCAGTTCTGGTGGGCAAGATGAAGCTTTCTTT	CASSSGGQDEAFF
16	TRBD2	NA	TRBV30	TRBJ2-2	TGTGCCTGGAGCGGAGCGGGAGGACGTGGCACCGGGGAGCTGTTTTTT	CAWSGAGGRGTGELFF
13	NA	few	TRBV28	TRBJ1-3	TGTGCCAGCCGACCAGGGAACGGAAACACCATATATTTT	CASRPGNGNTIYF
14	TRBD2	NA	TRBV19	TRBJ2-1	TGTGCCAGTAGTATAGCGGGAGGAAACAATGAGCAGTTCTTC	CASSIAGGNNEQFF
17	NA	once	TRBV19	TRBJ1-5	TGTGCCAGTAGTATAAACCAGGCCCAAAGCAACAATCAGCCCCAGCATTTT	CASSINQAQSNNQPQHF
15	TRBD2	NA	TRBV4-2	TRBJ2-7	TGTGCCAGCAGCCAACTTAGCGGGGGCTCCTACGAGCAGTACTTC	CASSQLSGGSYEQYF
18	TRBD1	NA	TRBV27	TRBJ1-2	TGTGCCAGCAGTTCGGGCCGGGACAGAGCCATTTTTTCCTATGGCTACACCTTC	CASSSGRDRAIFSYGYTF
13	NA	NA	TRBV19	TRBJ1-1	TGTGCCAGTTCATTGTCGGGGAACACTGAAGCTTTCTTT	CASSLSGNTEAFF
15	TRBD2	NA	TRBV5-8	TRBJ2-5	TGTGCCAGCAGCGCCGGGACTACCGGGGGGGAGACCCAGTACTTC	CASSAGTTGGETQYF
15	NA	NA	TRBV6-1	TRBJ1-1	TGTGCCAGCAGTGAACGGAGGGGAGGGGACACTGAAGCTTTCTTT	CASSERRGGDTEAFF
14	NA	once	TRBV29-1	TRBJ1-2	TGCAGCGTTGAAGAGGGCCCAGCTAACTATGGCTACACCTTC	CSVEEGPANYGYTF